This is a list of T cell receptor beta chains from one sample in a study of response to subunit inactivated influenza vaccine. TCRdb passed the RT-PCR reads through MiXCR, listing each CDR3 protein once. The data show hundreds of thousands of distinct CDR3 sequences, approximately 10% seen once. Specimen: PBMCs from blood, collected more than 35 days after vaccination. All receptors come from a man aged 50-60 years who received an inactivated influenza vaccine. Each CDR3 is given with its conserved first and last residue. D genes are given only for firm matches. Clone size is stated in some rows and not others, as once, few, many or a class when expanded.

clone_size	j_call	v_call	d_call	cdr3_aa	cdr3_nt
few	TRBJ2-3	TRBV15	.	CATSTRLGVGDTQYF	TGTGCCACCAGCACTAGACTGGGAGTCGGAGATACGCAGTATTTT
few	TRBJ2-7	TRBV28	.	CATSDSGAYEQYF	TGTGCCACCTCGGACTCGGGAGCCTACGAGCAGTACTTC
many	TRBJ2-5	TRBV10-3	TRBD2	CAISESLLAGAQRYQETQYF	TGTGCCATCAGTGAGTCGTTACTAGCGGGGGCTCAAAGGTACCAAGAGACCCAGTACTTC
.	TRBJ1-5	TRBV6-2/TRBV6-3	TRBD1	CASSSDRGQPQHF	TGTGCCAGCAGTTCTGACAGGGGACAGCCCCAGCATTTT
.	TRBJ1-6	TRBV6-2/TRBV6-3	TRBD1	CASNSGQWNSPLHF	TGTGCCAGCAATTCGGGACAGTGGAATTCACCCCTCCACTTT
.	TRBJ2-2	TRBV5-1	.	CASRSGTGNTGELFF	TGCGCCAGCAGGTCGGGTACAGGAAACACCGGGGAGCTGTTTTTT
few	TRBJ1-6	TRBV4-3	.	CASSQVLGERPLHF	TGCGCCAGCAGCCAAGTGTTGGGGGAAAGGCCCCTCCACTTT
many	TRBJ1-1	TRBV7-2	.	CASEDIWVNTEAFF	TGTGCCAGCGAAGACATTTGGGTGAACACTGAAGCTTTCTTT
.	TRBJ1-2	TRBV20-1	TRBD1	CSAKRGRYGYTF	TGCAGTGCGAAGAGGGGGCGTTATGGCTACACCTTC
few	TRBJ1-6	TRBV5-1	.	CASSGPGYPDSPLHF	TGCGCCAGCAGCGGACCGGGATACCCAGATTCACCCCTCCACTTT
.	TRBJ2-5	TRBV5-8	.	CASSSRVIQETQYF	TGTGCCAGCAGCTCCCGGGTTATCCAAGAGACCCAGTACTTC
many	TRBJ2-5	TRBV3-1	.	CASSQGTAQETQYF	TGTGCCAGCAGCCAAGGGACAGCTCAAGAGACCCAGTACTTC
.	TRBJ2-4	TRBV4-2	TRBD2	CASSQPMGLAGSPLAKNIQYF	TGTGCCAGCAGCCAACCGATGGGGCTAGCGGGCTCCCCTCTAGCCAAAAACATTCAGTACTTC
.	TRBJ1-1	TRBV12-3/TRBV12-4	.	CASSFLGVGNTEAFF	TGTGCCAGCAGTTTTCTCGGGGTCGGGAACACTGAAGCTTTCTTT
many	TRBJ2-2	TRBV7-2	.	CASSLAQSRNTGELFF	TGTGCCAGCAGCTTAGCGCAGAGCAGGAACACCGGGGAGCTGTTTTTT
many	TRBJ2-5	TRBV5-1	TRBD2	CASSSTGTSQETQYF	TGCGCCAGCAGCTCGACCGGGACTAGTCAAGAGACCCAGTACTTC
few	TRBJ1-1	TRBV12-3/TRBV12-4	.	CASSNPTMRGKGEAFF	TGTGCCAGCAGCAATCCCACCATGAGAGGGAAAGGTGAAGCTTTCTTT
.	TRBJ2-5	TRBV7-8	.	CASSLRGVKETQYF	TGTGCCAGCAGCTTAAGGGGAGTGAAAGAGACCCAGTACTTC
few	TRBJ2-7	TRBV7-8	.	CASSQPGSGIYEQYF	TGTGCCAGCAGTCAACCGGGATCAGGGATCTACGAGCAGTACTTC
.	TRBJ1-3	TRBV30	.	CAWSRGTGNTIYF	TGTGCCTGGAGTAGGGGGACTGGAAACACCATATATTTT
.	TRBJ1-6	TRBV5-1	TRBD1	CASSQGTGGPYNSPLHF	TGCGCCAGCAGCCAGGGGACAGGGGGCCCCTATAATTCACCCCTCCACTTT
.	TRBJ2-2	TRBV24-1	.	CATSDLRSGNTGELFF	TGTGCCACCAGTGATTTACGTTCCGGTAACACCGGGGAGCTGTTTTTT
.	TRBJ2-7	TRBV6-5	.	CASSSRPDSYEQYF	TGTGCCAGCAGTTCCCGCCCAGACAGCTACGAGCAGTACTTC
.	TRBJ2-6	TRBV6-5	.	CASSYGIAPSGANVLTF	TGTGCCAGCAGTTATGGGATCGCCCCCTCTGGGGCCAACGTCCTGACTTTC
few	TRBJ2-1	TRBV29-1	TRBD2	CSVGSAGGLGEQFF	TGCAGCGTTGGGTCGGCGGGAGGACTCGGTGAGCAGTTCTTC
few	TRBJ2-1	TRBV9	.	CASSVDPGAYNEQFF	TGTGCCAGCAGCGTAGATCCGGGAGCCTACAATGAGCAGTTCTTC
.	TRBJ2-5	TRBV20-1	TRBD2	CSAEPGLAGEIEVGTQYF	TGCAGTGCTGAGCCGGGACTAGCGGGCGAAATTGAGGTGGGGACCCAGTACTTC
few	TRBJ2-5	TRBV18	TRBD1	CASSRGVGQQETQYF	TGTGCCAGCTCACGAGGAGTGGGACAGCAAGAGACCCAGTACTTC
.	TRBJ2-7	TRBV10-1	.	CASSEGTLAYEQYF	TGCGCCAGCAGTGAAGGGACTTTGGCCTACGAGCAGTACTTC
.	TRBJ2-1	TRBV5-6	TRBD1	CASSEGTGGSYNEQFF	TGTGCCAGCAGCGAGGGGACAGGGGGCTCCTACAATGAGCAGTTCTTC
few	TRBJ2-5	TRBV29-1	TRBD1	CSGQGGGQETQYF	TGCAGCGGACAGGGTGGAGGCCAAGAGACCCAGTACTTC
.	TRBJ2-3	TRBV5-1	.	CASSGTFSTDTQYF	TGCGCCAGCAGCGGGACTTTTAGCACAGATACGCAGTATTTT
few	TRBJ2-5	TRBV7-2	.	CASSPFIQGQETQYF	TGTGCCAGCAGCCCCTTTATCCAGGGCCAAGAGACCCAGTACTTC
few	TRBJ1-1	TRBV6-6	.	CASRSTITEAFF	TGTGCCAGCAGGTCCACTATCACTGAAGCTTTCTTT
few	TRBJ2-7	TRBV2	TRBD2	CASSEAIKRTSGPWAPYEQYF	TGTGCCAGCAGTGAAGCGATCAAGCGAACTAGCGGGCCCTGGGCCCCCTACGAGCAGTACTTC
.	TRBJ2-4	TRBV6-2/TRBV6-3	.	CASTSKRGRDSHLAKNIQYF	TGTGCCAGCACCTCTAAAAGGGGGAGGGACAGCCATCTAGCCAAAAACATTCAGTACTTC
few	TRBJ1-2	TRBV28	.	CASSSNRLHGYTF	TGTGCCAGCAGCTCCAACAGGTTGCATGGCTACACCTTC
many	TRBJ2-2	TRBV6-2/TRBV6-3	.	CASSYRTGELFF	TGTGCCAGCAGTTACAGAACCGGGGAGCTGTTTTTT
many	TRBJ1-1	TRBV2	TRBD1	CASSEGDTGGNTEAFF	TGTGCCAGCAGTGAGGGAGATACAGGGGGGAACACTGAAGCTTTCTTT
.	TRBJ2-1	TRBV20-1	TRBD1	CSARQGAWNEQFF	TGCAGTGCTAGACAGGGGGCGTGGAATGAGCAGTTCTTC
.	TRBJ2-2	TRBV6-1	TRBD1	CASRQGSNTGELFF	TGTGCCAGCAGACAGGGGTCGAACACCGGGGAGCTGTTTTTT
.	TRBJ2-7	TRBV20-1	TRBD1	CSAISGGSSFYEQYF	TGCAGTGCTATTTCAGGGGGCTCCTCTTTTTACGAGCAGTACTTC